This TCR beta chain was recorded in a study of blood T cell repertoires in COVID-19. Study as a whole: The United States, Italy and Spain were the sources of the acute and convalescent COVID-19 samples. T cells, B-cell-depleted T cells, or PBMCs supplied cDNA or gDNA.

The authors' processing: It was from reference gene primer amplification that nucleated cell counts were estimated. TCRdb keeps only in-frame clones here, not all; method: immunoSEQ multiplex PCR. V and J calls and clone size come straight from that table; D and trimming were deduced from the DNA. This table has about 58,000 clones, 77% appearing once. The V end was cut by 2 bases, the J end by 0 bases, with 10 bases between. The germline V gene has CDR1 MNHEY and CDR2 SVGAGI. The CDR3 length is 15 residues. The V and J genes are TRBV6-5 and TRBJ2-5; D is possibly TRBD2 (7 bases). This receptor was obtained from a human donor in a cohort sampled during active COVID-19. The specimen was peripheral blood. CDR3 DNA sequence: TGTGCCAGCAGTTACGGGGGGGGCTACCAAGAGACCCAGTACTTC. It is translated as CASSYGGGYQETQYF.